This T cell receptor (beta chain) appears in the sequencing data of a study of cytomegalovirus exposure and HLA in healthy donors. Study-level points and caveats: CMV serostatus alone was available as immune exposure information.

Primers for the PCR totalled 60 Vbeta and 13 Jbeta. Generated by immunoSEQ multiplex PCR, the TCRdb table keeps only in-frame clones and is missing some. The sample has 190,000 or so clones; roughly 78% are singletons. Unmatched junction bases numbered 4, after V lost 5 bases and J lost 3 bases. The CDR3 spans 13 residues. Germline-derived CDR1 and CDR2 are LNHDA and SQIVND (reference sequence). Worth noting for this clone: As yet, its antigen is unknown.

This TCR was recovered from a boy younger than 18 in good health and CMV-seronegative. The J gene is TRBJ2-7, the V gene TRBV19; 7 bases line up with TRBD1. Sample: PBMCs. The CDR3 protein is CASSAQGVYEQYF. In DNA, the CDR3 is TGTGCCAGTAGTGCCCAGGGGGTCTACGAGCAGTACTTC.